The 25 T cell receptor beta chains presented below share a single source sample, sequenced in a study of blood T cell repertoires in COVID-19. Sequencing used immunoSEQ multiplex PCR; TCRdb keeps in-frame clones, though not all of them. Of 200,000 to 250,000 clones detected, over 80% appear once; the ten largest clones hold 10%. Specimen: PBMCs or T cells enriched from blood (not recorded which). The receptors shown here come from a young man with acute COVID-19.

This clone occurred a few times. The chain employs TRBV6-2 or TRBV6-3 and TRBJ2-5; D might be TRBD1 (5 bases). Looked up from germline, CDR1 is MNHEY and CDR2 is SVGEGT. The CDR3 sequence is 14 residues long. V gave up 5 bases and J gave up 0 bases, with 10 bases separating them. CDR3: CASSTGADQETQYF. CDR3 bases: TGTGCCAGCAGTACAGGTGCGGACCAAGAGACCCAGTACTTC.

The chain combines TRBV19 with TRBJ1-2; possible D gene TRBD1, 5 bases. This CDR3 has 14 amino acids. Germline CDR1 and CDR2: LNHDA and SQIVND (reference sequence). The ends were cut back, 7 bases at V and 1 base at J, with 13 bases in the middle. CDR3 nucleotides: TGTGCCAGTACCCCGAGGGGACTTAACTATGGCTACACCTTC. Translating it yields CASTPRGLNYGYTF.

The V gene is TRBV25-1, the J gene TRBJ1-4, with D unclear. Per the germline V gene, CDR1 is MGHDK and CDR2 is SYGVNS. The CDR3 totals 15 residues. Trimming took 4 bases from V and 8 from J, leaving 17 bases between them. The DNA of the CDR3 is TGTGCCAGCAGTGCGACCAGCCCTCTGGAGGAAAAACTGTTTTTT. Translating it yields CASSATSPLEEKLFF.

The rearrangement uses TRBV7-2 and TRBJ2-1; D perhaps matches TRBD1 (6 bases). Germline lookup yields CDR1 SGHTA and CDR2 FQGNSA. The V and J ends lost 3 bases and 5 bases respectively, with 8 bases between them. The CDR3 totals 13 residues. The CDR3 coding sequence is TGTGCCAGCAGCTTGGACAGCAACAATGAGCAGTTCTTC. Its protein product is CASSLDSNNEQFF.

The sample holds one count of this clone. This chain links TRBV19 with TRBJ1-1; D gene unclear. Trimming removed 7 bases from V and 7 bases from J, with 10 bases in between. From germline, CDR1 is LNHDA and CDR2 SQIVND (reference sequence). CDR3 length equals 11 residues. CDR3 in DNA: TGTGCCAGTACTTCAGAGGGTGAAGCTTTCTTT. Residues: CASTSEGEAFF.

The rearrangement uses TRBV7-9 and TRBJ1-1; D is perhaps TRBD1 (5 bases). The CDR3 is 16 amino acids. CDR1 is SEHNR and CDR2 is FQNEAQ in the germline V gene (reference sequence). Trimming took 5 bases from V and 0 from J, leaving 16 bases between them. The CDR3 is CASSAGRQIMNTEAFF. The DNA for the CDR3 is TGTGCCAGCAGCGCCGGACGACAGATAATGAACACTGAAGCTTTCTTT.

The rearrangement links TRBV7-8 to TRBJ1-6; TRBD1 aligns across 7 bases. The germline CDR1 and CDR2 sequences are SGHVS and FQNEAQ. The CDR3 sequence is 15 residues long. V trimming: 1 base; J trimming: 14 bases; junction bases outside the gene matches: 11. The CDR3 is CASSLGQGLNSALHF. DNA of the CDR3: TGTGCCAGCAGCTTAGGACAGGGCCTCAATTCGGCCCTCCACTTT.

Concerning this clone itself: Mismatch with germline at one junction end may stem from a read error. The genes are TRBV7-8 and TRBJ2-6; 9 bases line up with TRBD1. This CDR3 contains 17 residues. Per germline, CDR1 SGHVS and CDR2 FQNEAQ. CDR3 residues: CASLRDRAPSGANILTF. Written as DNA, the CDR3 is TGTGCCAGCCTCCGGGACAGGGCTCCCTCTGGGGCCAACATCCTGACTTTC.

The rearrangement joins TRBV6-5 to TRBJ2-7, with TRBD2 matching over 7 bases. Trimming at V came to 6 bases and at J to 2 bases, leaving 4 bases not matched to a gene. The CDR3 is 13 amino acids. Germline V gives CDR1 MNHEY, CDR2 SVGAGI. CDR3 residues: CASSPGRTYEQYF. For the CDR3, the DNA is TGTGCCAGCAGCCCCGGGAGGACCTACGAGCAGTACTTC.

V is TRBV28 and J is TRBJ2-1, with 7 bases lining up with TRBD2. CDR3 length: 16 residues. V lost 4 bases to trimming and J lost 4 bases; unmatched junction nucleotides: 10. Germline loops: CDR1 MDHEN, CDR2 SYDVKM. The CDR3 here is CASSSTGLPVYNEQFF. In DNA, the CDR3 is TGTGCCAGCAGTTCCACGGGACTACCAGTATACAATGAGCAGTTCTTC.

CDR3 coding DNA: TGTGCCAGCAGCCAGGGGACAGGGGAACCCGGGGAGCTGTTTTTT. This encodes CASSQGTGEPGELFF. J is TRBJ2-2 and V is TRBV4-2; TRBD1 agrees at 10 bases. V shed 3 bases and J 6 bases; nucleotides not matched to a gene: 4. The CDR3 consists of 15 residues. From germline, CDR1 is LGHNA and CDR2 YNFKEQ.

The gene calls are TRBV2 and TRBJ2-4, with 13 bases matching TRBD2. The V and J ends lost 3 bases and 6 bases, in that order; junction bases with no gene match: 8. Germline V gives CDR1 SNHLY, CDR2 FYNNEI. The CDR3 runs to 17 residues. The CDR3 region has the DNA TGTGCCAGCAGTGATGGACTAGCGGGAGTTGTAGGAAACATTCAGTACTTC. Translation gives CASSDGLAGVVGNIQYF. Drawing the rest from reference TRBV2 and TRBJ2-4, the complete variable domain is EPEVTQTPSHQVTQMGQEVILRCVPISNHLYFYWYRQILGQKVEFLVSFYNNEISEKSEIFDDQFSVERPDGSNFTLKIRSTKLEDSAMYFCASSDGLAGVVGNIQYFGAGTRLSVL.

The chain has TRBV11-3 and TRBJ1-1; D possibly corresponds to TRBD1 (6 bases). V lost 6 bases to trimming and J lost 6 bases, with 14 bases between them. Germline values: CDR1 SGHNT, CDR2 YENEEA. CDR3 length: 13 amino acids. The CDR3 here is CASSLIQGAEAFF. CDR3 coding DNA: TGTGCCAGCAGTTTAATACAGGGAGCTGAAGCTTTCTTT.

V usage is TRBV4-1 and J usage is TRBJ1-1; 8 bases match TRBD1. Trimming removed 3 bases from V and 1 base from J; junction bases left unmatched: 7. The CDR3 has 16 amino acids. Germline V gene sequence: CDR1 MGHRA, CDR2 YSYEKL. In DNA form, the CDR3 reads TGCGCCAGCAGCCACCGAGGACAGGGACCGAACACTGAAGCTTTCTTT. It is translated as CASSHRGQGPNTEAFF.

The V gene is TRBV11-2, the J gene TRBJ2-7, with D possibly matching TRBD1 (5 bases). CDR3 size: 13 residues. Germline assignment: CDR1 SGHAT and CDR2 FQNNGV. V lost 5 bases to trimming and J lost 9 bases, with 17 bases between them. This chain's CDR3 is CASSLGPQDGQYF. The CDR3 nucleotides are TGTGCCAGCAGCCTCGGACCACAGGACGGGCAGTACTTC. Together with reference TRBV11-2 and TRBJ2-7, the CDR3 gives the full variable domain: EAGVAQSPRYKIIEKRQSVAFWCNPISGHATLYWYQQILGQGPKLLIQFQNNGVVDDSQLPKDRFSAERLKGVDSTLKIQPAKLEDSAVYLCASSLGPQDGQYFGPGTRLTVT.

The chain carries TRBV5-1 and TRBJ2-5, with a possible D match to TRBD2 (5 bases). Germline lookup yields CDR1 SGHRS and CDR2 YFSETQ. V was trimmed by 0 bases and J by 5 bases, leaving 11 bases between them. The CDR3 length is 14 residues. The CDR3 here is CASSLELGVETQYF. Written as DNA, the CDR3 is TGCGCCAGCAGCTTGGAACTGGGAGTTGAGACCCAGTACTTC.

The genes are TRBV24-1 and TRBJ2-7; TRBD1 is a possible D gene (6 bases). CDR1 and CDR2 from the germline V gene are KGHDR and SFDVKD. This CDR3 has 11 amino acids. V lost 10 bases and J lost 5, with 11 bases in between. The CDR3 region is CATTQGNEQYF. The DNA for the CDR3 is TGTGCCACTACCCAGGGGAACGAGCAGTACTTC.

This chain links TRBV7-9 with TRBJ2-2; tentatively, D is TRBD2 (6 bases). This CDR3 is built from 15 residues. The germline gives CDR1 SEHNR, CDR2 FQNEAQ (reference sequence). V was pared by 5 bases and J by 4 bases, with 14 bases between. In DNA, the CDR3 is TGTGCCAGCAGCCCAGGTAGCGGTTTCACCGGGGAGCTGTTTTTT. Translated: CASSPGSGFTGELFF. The full variable domain, with the rest looked up from reference TRBV7-9 and TRBJ2-2, is DTGVSQNPRHKITKRGQNVTFRCDPISEHNRLYWYRQTLGQGPEFLTYFQNEAQLEKSRLLSDRFSAERPKGSFSTLEIQRTEQGDSAMYLCASSPGSGFTGELFFGEGSRLTVL.

The chain uses TRBV7-3 and TRBJ2-3; D gene unclear. This CDR3 has 15 residues. CDR1 is SGHTA and CDR2 is FQGTGA in the germline V gene. Trimming pared 3 bases from V and 0 bases from J, leaving 10 bases between. CDR3: CASSLWATSTDTQYF. The CDR3 region has the DNA TGTGCCAGCAGCTTGTGGGCAACTAGCACAGATACGCAGTATTTT.

The chain joins TRBV4-1 to TRBJ2-2; the match to TRBD2 covers 9 bases. There are 17 residues in the CDR3. Germline CDR1 is MGHRA and CDR2 is YSYEKL. V lost 1 base to trimming and J lost 7 bases; unmatched junction nucleotides: 10. In DNA form, the CDR3 reads TGCGCCAGCAGCCAAGTCTTAGCGGGAGTAAATTTCGGGGAGCTGTTTTTT. Encoded protein: CASSQVLAGVNFGELFF.

The chain carries TRBV11-3 and TRBJ2-7; D is undetermined. CDR3 length: 15 residues. V lost 1 base to trimming and J lost 3 bases, with 13 bases between them. Germline assignment: CDR1 SGHNT and CDR2 YENEEA. The CDR3 bases are TGTGCCAGCAGCTTAGGTCAAGATACAAGCTACGAGCAGTACTTC. It specifies CASSLGQDTSYEQYF.

In regard to this clone: Different DNA sequences within this sample yield the same CDR3. The chain combines TRBV28 with TRBJ2-2, with no clear D. The germline V and J ends were trimmed by 4 bases and 3 bases, with 3 bases remaining between them. The germline gives CDR1 MDHEN, CDR2 SYDVKM. This CDR3 comprises 12 residues. CDR3 in DNA: TGTGCCAGCAGTTCAGACACCGGGGAGCTGTTTTTT. Amino acid sequence: CASSSDTGELFF.

The chain uses TRBV4-1 and TRBJ2-2; the D is unclear. The V end lost 0 bases, the J end lost 6 bases, and 8 bases lay between the germline ends. The CDR3 spans 14 residues. CDR1 and CDR2 (germline): MGHRA, YSYEKL. CDR3 sequence reads: CASSQEATPGELFF. Here the CDR3 DNA reads TGCGCCAGCAGCCAAGAAGCGACTCCCGGGGAGCTGTTTTTT.

The chain employs TRBV30 and TRBJ1-3; D remains unclear. Germline CDR1 is GTSNPN and CDR2 is SVGIG (reference sequence). CDR3 length equals 15 residues. Trimming pared 5 bases from V and 0 bases from J, leaving 14 bases between. CDR3 in amino acids: CAWARESSSGNTIYF. CDR3 bases: TGTGCCTGGGCGCGCGAGTCGAGCTCTGGAAACACCATATATTTT.

The chain links TRBV19 to TRBJ2-3, with 10 bases that match TRBD2. Germline CDR1 LNHDA, CDR2 SQIVND (reference sequence). J gave up 9 bases and V 2 bases, and 5 bases lay outside the gene matches. There are 14 residues in the CDR3. The CDR3 spells CASSILAGERTQYF. The CDR3 bases are TGTGCCAGTAGTATACTAGCGGGAGAGAGAACGCAGTATTTT.